This TCR beta chain is from a study of Ad26.COV2.S vaccination and SARS-CoV-2 variants. General study results and limits: The TCR breadth and depth analyses may have produced an underestimate of total T cell responses.

Unmatched junction bases numbered 1, after V lost 8 bases and J lost 4 bases. There are 14 residues in the CDR3. The V gene's germline CDR1 is MNHEY and CDR2 SVGAGI. Notes on this clone: The antigen is not known.

The treatment denotes: some 20 received Ad26.COV2.S at low or high dose, single or two shots; about 5 received placebo; per-sample allocation not given. Collection of the samples took place on day 63 after the first injection of vaccine or placebo. An 18-55-year-old adult in Boston served as donor. The method was immunoSEQ multiplex PCR; TCRdb's version includes in-frame clones alone and lacks a portion of them. The sample holds fewer than 400,000 clones, roughly 84% seen once. This specimen consisted of peripheral blood, obtained in a trial of Ad26.COV2.S vaccine versus placebo. The rearrangement uses TRBV6-5 and TRBJ2-2, with 13 bases aligning to TRBD2. This clonotype was sampled from a person between 18 and 60 years old who received the Ad26.COV2.S COVID-19 vaccine or a placebo. The chain's CDR3 is CASGTSGTTGELFF. The CDR3 DNA sequence: TGTGCCAGCGGGACTAGCGGGACCACCGGGGAGCTGTTTTTT.